The 7 T cell receptor beta chains in this list originate from one sample, sequenced in a study of blood T cell repertoires in COVID-19. The repertoire was sequenced with immunoSEQ multiplex PCR; TCRdb's copy has only in-frame clones and lacks some. The sample lists about 150,000 clones, roughly 90% seen once, with around 2.3% in the top ten. Material for sequencing was peripheral blood. The receptor set was obtained from a human donor with COVID-19, enrolled during active disease. The donor label of this sample is uncertain.

The V and J genes are TRBV5-1 and TRBJ1-2; D might be TRBD1 (6 bases). Trimming took off 4 bases at V and 3 bases at J, with 10 bases between the two ends. The CDR3 consists of 13 residues. The germline gives CDR1 SGHRS, CDR2 YFSETQ. DNA for the CDR3: TGCGCCAGCAGCGTATCAGGGGACTATGGCTACACCTTC. This codes for CASSVSGDYGYTF.

There are a few counts of this clone. The chain combines TRBV29-1 with TRBJ1-2, with D perhaps TRBD1 (6 bases). The CDR3 contains 12 residues. CDR1 SQVTM and CDR2 ANQGSEA come from the germline V gene. The germline V and J ends were trimmed by 7 bases and 5 bases, with 14 bases remaining between them. This chain's CDR3 is CSARGQIYGYTF. CDR3 DNA sequence: TGCAGCGCCCGCGGACAGATTTATGGCTACACCTTC.

This chain links TRBV27 with TRBJ1-5; weak D call: TRBD1 (6 bases). The CDR3 extends over 16 amino acids. The germline CDR1 and CDR2 sequences are MNHEY and SMNVEV (reference sequence). The V and J ends lost 0 bases and 3 bases respectively, with 12 bases between them. Here the CDR3 reads CASSLSYQGNNQPQHF. The CDR3 DNA is TGTGCCAGCAGTTTATCGTATCAGGGGAACAATCAGCCCCAGCATTTT.

The rearrangement joins TRBV11-2 to TRBJ1-1, with 7 bases matching TRBD1. The CDR3 totals 13 residues. V was clipped by 5 bases and J by 4 bases; unmatched bases: 4. Germline CDR1 SGHAT, CDR2 FQNNGV. The CDR3 spells CASSPQGGTEAFF. As DNA, the CDR3 is TGTGCCAGCAGCCCTCAGGGGGGCACTGAAGCTTTCTTT.

This clone was seen more than once but under ten times. The V and J genes are TRBV7-9 and TRBJ1-1; 8 bases are shared with TRBD1. This CDR3 is 12 amino acids long. V trimming: 11 bases; J trimming: 5 bases; junction bases outside the gene matches: 7. Germline V lookup: CDR1 SEHNR, CDR2 FQNEAQ (reference sequence). The CDR3: CALGRGRTEAFF. In DNA, the CDR3 is TGTGCCTTGGGCAGGGGGCGAACTGAAGCTTTCTTT.

The chain recombines TRBV19 with TRBJ2-5, with a possible D match to TRBD2 (6 bases). Trimming cost V 8 bases and J 0 bases, with 19 bases left between them. The CDR3 is 16 amino acids. Germline CDR1 is LNHDA and CDR2 is SQIVND (reference sequence). In DNA form, the CDR3 reads TGTGCCAGTTCCCGGTTTGGCGGGGAGTACCAAGAGACCCAGTACTTC. The encoded protein is CASSRFGGEYQETQYF.

This chain uses TRBV27 with TRBJ2-1; 8 bases map to TRBD2. Germline V gene lookup returns CDR1 MNHEY and CDR2 SMNVEV (reference sequence). With 5 bases clipped from V and 3 bases from J, the junction kept 9 bases outside the gene matches. The CDR3 sequence is 16 residues long. In DNA, the CDR3 is TGTGCCAGCAGTAACCTCCGGGAGGGCCTCTACAATGAGCAGTTCTTC. It is translated as CASSNLREGLYNEQFF.